The present entry profiles one T cell receptor beta chain with its context. The target antigen is unknown. The authors reverse transcribed all of the isolated RNA, so sequencing captured expressed TCRB transcripts. Measured with immunoSEQ multiplex PCR; TCRdb has only the in-frame clones, and not every one. This sample has hundreds of thousands of clones, with roughly 12% found just once. This entry is derived from a study of beta chain features in type 1 diabetes. Study-level findings and limits: Shorter TCRB CDR3s, moderately but significantly so, were found in Type 1 diabetes patients in all four CD4+ subsets.

This CDR3 comprises 14 residues. CDR1 LNHNV and CDR2 YYDKDF come from the germline V gene (reference sequence). The junction had 8 bases not matched to a gene; V was cut back by 0 bases and J by 11 bases. The chain links TRBV15 to TRBJ1-1; 8 positions agree with TRBD1. The material sequenced was naive CD4+ T cells from blood. The receptor was derived from a man younger than 35 with type 1 diabetes. In nucleotides, the CDR3 is TGTGCCACCAGCAGAGACACAACAGGGGGATGGGCTTTCTTT. It encodes CATSRDTTGGWAFF.